What follows are 14 T cell receptor beta chains derived from one specimen sequenced in a study of cytomegalovirus exposure and HLA in healthy donors. The PCR made use of 60 Vbeta and 13 Jbeta primers. Clones were sequenced by immunoSEQ multiplex PCR, and TCRdb holds only the in-frame ones, with some missing. The data hold tens of thousands of clones, with roughly 84% observed a single time. Sequenced: PBMCs. These receptors came from a woman between 18 and 30 years old in good health and CMV-seronegative.

The rearrangement links TRBV30 to TRBJ1-1; D unresolved. The CDR3 totals 13 residues. Trimming removed 1 base at V and 2 bases at J, with 8 bases between. Germline V lookup: CDR1 GTSNPN, CDR2 SVGIG (reference sequence). The CDR3 region is CAWSGQANTEAFF. The CDR3 nucleotides are TGTGCCTGGAGTGGTCAGGCTAACACTGAAGCTTTCTTT.

The chain joins TRBV14 to TRBJ2-1, with D perhaps matching TRBD2 (7 bases). The ends were cut back, 4 bases at V and 3 bases at J, with 16 bases in the middle. Germline V gene lookup returns CDR1 SGHDN and CDR2 FVKESK. The CDR3 length is 16 residues. The CDR3 nucleotides are TGTGCCAGCAGCCTTTCCCCGGGGGGCCACTACAATGAGCAGTTCTTC. Its protein product is CASSLSPGGHYNEQFF. The full variable domain, its missing parts supplied by reference TRBV14 and TRBJ2-1, is EAGVTQFPSHSVIEKGQTVTLRCDPISGHDNLYWYRRVMGKEIKFLLHFVKESKQDESGMPNNRFLAERTGGTYSTLKVQPAELEDSGVYFCASSLSPGGHYNEQFFGPGTRLTVL.

This chain links TRBV25-1 with TRBJ2-7; 11 nucleotides match TRBD2. The CDR3 consists of 16 residues. The germline V gene encodes CDR1 MGHDK and CDR2 SYGVNS. V gave up 4 bases and J gave up 2 bases; unmatched junction bases: 7. CDR3 amino acids: CASSGTSGSSPYEQYF. CDR3 sequence (DNA): TGTGCCAGCAGTGGAACTAGCGGGAGTAGTCCCTACGAGCAGTACTTC.

The genes are TRBV5-1 and TRBJ1-1; 11 bases map to TRBD1. CDR3 length equals 16 residues. From germline, CDR1 is SGHRS and CDR2 YFSETQ. With 4 bases clipped from V and 0 bases from J, the junction kept 5 bases outside the gene matches. The CDR3 coding sequence is TGCGCCAGCAGCCGGGACAGGGGGTCCCTGAACACTGAAGCTTTCTTT. It translates to CASSRDRGSLNTEAFF.

The gene calls are TRBV27 and TRBJ2-5; 9 bases align to TRBD1. The last part of the DNA fits TRBJ2-7 better; the J call may be wrong. Looked up from germline, CDR1 is MNHEY and CDR2 is SMNVEV (reference sequence). This CDR3 contains 14 residues. The DNA of the CDR3 is TGTGCCAGCAGTTTAAAGACAGGGGGCTACGAGCAGTACTTC. Residues: CASSLKTGGYEQYF.

This clone was observed once. The chain carries TRBV5-4 and TRBJ1-2, with a weak D call TRBD1 (5 bases). The CDR3 loop spans 15 amino acids. Germline CDR1 and CDR2: SGHNT and YYREEE (reference sequence). V was clipped by 3 bases and J by 3 bases, with 15 bases between them. CDR3 loop: CASSSHLTEDYGYTF. The CDR3 DNA reads TGTGCCAGCAGCTCACATTTGACAGAGGACTATGGCTACACCTTC.

The rearrangement uses TRBV6-1 and TRBJ2-7; D not certain. The CDR3 spans 12 residues. Trimming pared 6 bases from V and 9 bases from J, leaving 15 bases between. Germline lookup yields CDR1 MNHNS and CDR2 SASEGT. The chain's CDR3 is CASSPQLELQYF. CDR3 coding DNA: TGTGCCAGCAGCCCCCAGCTGGAGTTGCAGTACTTC.

This chain joins TRBV27 and TRBJ2-3, with D uncertain. The germline gives CDR1 MNHEY, CDR2 SMNVEV (reference sequence). CDR3 length: 13 residues. Trimming removed 3 bases from V and 1 base from J, with 5 bases in between. CDR3 nucleotide sequence: TGTGCCAGCAGTTTCCTAGGCACAGATACGCAGTATTTT. It codes for CASSFLGTDTQYF.

The chain joins TRBV10-3 to TRBJ1-5; D gene unclear. With 3 bases removed from V and 4 bases from J, the gap between germline ends came to 10 bases. The CDR3 contains 14 residues. CDR1 is ENHRY and CDR2 is SYGVKD in the germline V gene. CDR3 nucleotides: TGTGCCATCAGTGACAGTACAAGAAATCAGCCCCAGCATTTT. Residues: CAISDSTRNQPQHF.

Only one count was recorded for this clone. This chain uses TRBV5-4 with TRBJ2-1, with 7 positions matching TRBD1. Per germline, CDR1 SGHNT and CDR2 YYREEE (reference sequence). V was pared by 2 bases and J by 6 bases, with 8 bases of the junction left unmatched. This CDR3 has 15 amino acids. DNA for the CDR3: TGTGCCAGCAGCTTAAAGGGACAGCCTTTCAATGAGCAGTTCTTC. Encoded protein: CASSLKGQPFNEQFF.

This chain joins TRBV28 and TRBJ2-7; 9 bases agree with TRBD1. Germline V lookup: CDR1 MDHEN, CDR2 SYDVKM. Trimming at V came to 5 bases and at J to 6 bases, leaving 17 bases not matched to a gene. The CDR3 length is 17 residues. CDR3 DNA: TGTGCCAGCAGTACAACCTACAGGGGGCGACGACCAAGCGAGCAGTACTTC. It codes for CASSTTYRGRRPSEQYF.

The chain has TRBV4-1 and TRBJ2-3; the match to TRBD2 covers 11 bases. Per the germline V gene, CDR1 is MGHRA and CDR2 is YSYEKL. The CDR3 is made up of 19 amino acids. Losses at the gene ends were 3 bases for V and 0 bases for J; bases not matched to a gene: 11. The CDR3 region is CASSQVRMTSGASTDTQYF. CDR3 sequence (DNA): TGCGCCAGCAGCCAGGTTAGGATGACTAGCGGGGCTAGCACAGATACGCAGTATTTT.

The chain joins TRBV2 to TRBJ2-1; 8 positions match TRBD1. CDR1 is SNHLY and CDR2 is FYNNEI in the germline V gene. Losses at the gene ends were 7 bases for V and 2 bases for J; bases not matched to a gene: 1. The CDR3 consists of 13 residues. CDR3 region: CASNRGTYNEQFF. The CDR3 region has the DNA TGTGCCAGCAACAGGGGGACCTACAATGAGCAGTTCTTC.

This clone was picked up a small number of times. The rearrangement joins TRBV6-6 to TRBJ2-2; 9 bases line up with TRBD2. CDR1 and CDR2 (germline): MNHNY, SVGAGI (reference sequence). After removal of 6 bases from V and 4 bases from J, the junction contained 9 bases not matched to a gene. CDR3 length: 16 amino acids. CDR3 DNA sequence: TGTGCCAGCAGACCCTTAGCGGGAGTCGGCACCGGGGAGCTGTTTTTT. This translates into CASRPLAGVGTGELFF.